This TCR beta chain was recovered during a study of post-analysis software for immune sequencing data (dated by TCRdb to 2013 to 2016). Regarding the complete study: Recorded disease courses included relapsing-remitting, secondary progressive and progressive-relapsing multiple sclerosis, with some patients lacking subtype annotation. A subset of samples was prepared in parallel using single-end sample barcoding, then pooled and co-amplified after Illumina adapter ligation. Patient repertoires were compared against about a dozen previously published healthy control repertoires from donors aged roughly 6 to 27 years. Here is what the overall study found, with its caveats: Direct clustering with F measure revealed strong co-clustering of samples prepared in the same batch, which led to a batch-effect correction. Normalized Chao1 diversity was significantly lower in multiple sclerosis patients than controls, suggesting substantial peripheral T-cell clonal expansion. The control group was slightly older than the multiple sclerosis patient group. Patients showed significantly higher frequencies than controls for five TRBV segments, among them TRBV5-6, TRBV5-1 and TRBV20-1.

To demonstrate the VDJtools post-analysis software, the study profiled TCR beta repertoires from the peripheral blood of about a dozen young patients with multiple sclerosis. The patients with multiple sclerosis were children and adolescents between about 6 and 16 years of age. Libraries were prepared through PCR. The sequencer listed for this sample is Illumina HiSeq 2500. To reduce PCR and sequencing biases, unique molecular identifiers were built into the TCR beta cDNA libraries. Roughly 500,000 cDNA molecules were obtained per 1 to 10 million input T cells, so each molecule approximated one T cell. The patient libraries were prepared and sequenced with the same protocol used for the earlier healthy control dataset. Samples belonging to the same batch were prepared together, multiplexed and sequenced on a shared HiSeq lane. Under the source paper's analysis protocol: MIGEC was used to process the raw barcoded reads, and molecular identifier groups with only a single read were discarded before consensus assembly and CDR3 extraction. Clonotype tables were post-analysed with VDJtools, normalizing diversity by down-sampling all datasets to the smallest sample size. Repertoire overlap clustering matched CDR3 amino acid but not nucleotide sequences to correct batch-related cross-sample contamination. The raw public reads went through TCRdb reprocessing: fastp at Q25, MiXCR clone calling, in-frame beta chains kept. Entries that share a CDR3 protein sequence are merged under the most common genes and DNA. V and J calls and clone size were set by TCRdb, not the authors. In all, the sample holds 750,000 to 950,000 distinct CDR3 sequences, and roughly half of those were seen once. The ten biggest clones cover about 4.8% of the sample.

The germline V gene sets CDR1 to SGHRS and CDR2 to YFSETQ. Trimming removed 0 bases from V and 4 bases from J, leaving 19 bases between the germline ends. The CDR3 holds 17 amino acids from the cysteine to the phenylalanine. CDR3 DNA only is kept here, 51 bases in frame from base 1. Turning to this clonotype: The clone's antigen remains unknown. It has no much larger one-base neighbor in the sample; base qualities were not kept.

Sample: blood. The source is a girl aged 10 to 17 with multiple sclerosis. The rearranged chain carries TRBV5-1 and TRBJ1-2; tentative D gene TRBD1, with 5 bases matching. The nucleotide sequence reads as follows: TGCGCCAGCAGCTTGGGGCTGGACACCCTAAAGCCCTATGGCTACACCTTC. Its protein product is CASSLGLDTLKPYGYTF.